Below are 27 T cell receptor beta chains sequenced from a single sample in a study of response to subunit inactivated influenza vaccine. TCRdb ran MiXCR on the RT-PCR reads and lists one entry per CDR3 protein. The repertoire has more than 550,000 distinct CDR3 sequences, 11% of them found once; the top ten carry roughly 9.6%. The data were also submitted as part of a second study, on T cells expressing NK-cell markers. From that paper: TCR beta libraries carry UMIs added by 5'RACE template switching.

Sequencing used PBMCs from blood, obtained on the day of vaccination. The source of these receptors is a man in his fifties or sixties who received an inactivated influenza vaccine.

This clonotype was seen a few times. The chain links TRBV5-1 to TRBJ2-3; 7 bases line up with TRBD2. Germline-derived CDR1 and CDR2 are SGHRS and YFSETQ. The CDR3 length is 16 residues. Trimming at V came to 3 bases and at J to 0 bases, leaving 7 bases not matched to a gene. CDR3 protein: CASSSHGLGSTDTQYF. Written as DNA, the CDR3 is TGCGCCAGCAGCTCCCACGGACTAGGGAGCACAGATACGCAGTATTTT.

The chain couples TRBV15 to TRBJ2-7; no clear D gene. Per germline, CDR1 LNHNV and CDR2 YYDKDF (reference sequence). V was cut by 4 bases and J by 1 base, with 11 bases left in between. The CDR3 sequence is 14 residues long. For the CDR3, the DNA is TGTGCCACCAGCAACCAACCGTATTCCTACGAGCAGTACTTC. It encodes CATSNQPYSYEQYF.

The chain joins TRBV4-3 to TRBJ1-6; 8 bases are shared with TRBD1. CDR3 length equals 16 residues. Trimming removed 1 base from V and 10 bases from J; junction bases left unmatched: 9. CDR1 is LGHNA, CDR2 YSLEER, per germline. The CDR3: CASSQGTGLKGSPLHF. The DNA for the CDR3 is TGCGCCAGCAGCCAAGGGACAGGGCTTAAAGGATCACCCCTCCACTTT.

This rearrangement joins TRBV5-4 to TRBJ2-5, with 10 bases fitting TRBD2. The germline V gene has CDR1 SGHNT and CDR2 YYREEE (reference sequence). V lost 5 bases, J lost 2 bases, and 6 bases stayed unmatched. The CDR3 has 15 amino acids. Here the CDR3 reads CASSLMTSGQETQYF. The CDR3 bases are TGTGCCAGCAGTCTGATGACTAGCGGGCAAGAGACCCAGTACTTC.

This clonotype was observed a few times. The V gene is TRBV11-2, the J gene TRBJ2-7; D is ambiguous. The CDR3 is made up of 12 amino acids. Germline CDR1 reads SGHAT; CDR2 reads FQNNGV. Trimming removed 5 bases from V and 2 bases from J, with 7 bases in between. The CDR3 loop is CASSPFPYEQYF. CDR3 coding DNA: TGTGCCAGCAGCCCCTTCCCCTACGAGCAGTACTTC.

This clonotype was detected a few times. The CDR3 DNA follows: TGCAGTGCAAGACAGGGGGCGGGGGAAAAACTGTTTTTT. Residues: CSARQGAGEKLFF. The chain links TRBV20-1 to TRBJ1-4, with TRBD1 matching 10 bases. The CDR3 is 13 residues long. V gave up 6 bases and J gave up 8 bases; unmatched junction bases: 6. CDR1 is DFQATT, CDR2 SNEGSKA, per germline (reference sequence).

For the CDR3, the DNA is TGTGCCAGCAGAGGGGCGGGGACCCACAATGAGCAGTTCTTC. As protein: CASRGAGTHNEQFF. This sequence joins TRBV6-1 and TRBJ2-1, with D possibly being TRBD2 (6 bases). The CDR3 loop spans 14 amino acids. The ends were cut back, 6 bases at V and 5 bases at J, with 14 bases in the middle. CDR1 and CDR2 from the germline V gene are MNHNS and SASEGT.

This clonotype was counted between two and nine times. The CDR3 spells CASSRRTDQETQYF. For the CDR3, the DNA is TGTGCCAGCAGTCGAAGGACAGACCAAGAGACCCAGTACTTC. The chain recombines TRBV12-3 or TRBV12-4 with TRBJ2-5, with TRBD1 as a possible D gene (6 bases). Between the trimmed V and J ends, which lost 5 bases and 0 bases, there was a span of 10 bases. This CDR3 has 14 amino acids.

The genes are TRBV12-3 or TRBV12-4 and TRBJ2-1; D could derive from TRBD1 or TRBD2 (5 bases each). The CDR3 contains 11 residues. Trimming took off 1 base at V and 15 bases at J, with 10 bases between the two ends. CDR3 sequence: CASSLGDRRFF. CDR3 DNA: TGTGCCAGCAGTTTAGGGGACCGGAGGTTCTTC.

The chain uses TRBV10-3 and TRBJ2-3; possibly TRBD2 for D (7 bases). CDR1 and CDR2 from the germline V gene are ENHRY and SYGVKD. Deletions cut 8 bases from V and 1 base from J, with 13 bases between. The CDR3 runs to 14 residues. The DNA for the CDR3 is TGTGCCATCGGGTGGGGGGGGCGCACAGATACGCAGTATTTT. It is translated as CAIGWGGRTDTQYF.

This clonotype was picked up a small number of times. The V and J genes are TRBV5-1 and TRBJ1-6, with 7 bases identical to TRBD1. Germline V gene lookup returns CDR1 SGHRS and CDR2 YFSETQ. Germline trimming cut 3 bases from V and 4 bases from J; bases unmatched to any gene: 4. The CDR3 loop spans 15 amino acids. The CDR3 coding sequence is TGCGCCAGCAGCTCGGGACAGTCTTATAATTCACCCCTCCACTTT. Amino acids: CASSSGQSYNSPLHF. Together with reference TRBV5-1 and TRBJ1-6, the CDR3 gives the full variable domain: KAGVTQTPRYLIKTRGQQVTLSCSPISGHRSVSWYQQTPGQGLQFLFEYFSETQRNKGNFPGRFSGRQFSNSRSEMNVSTLELGDSALYLCASSSGQSYNSPLHFGNGTRLTVT.

This clonotype has a count of ten or more. This chain joins TRBV6-2 or TRBV6-3 and TRBJ2-3; 11 bases are shared with TRBD2. This CDR3 has 15 residues. J was trimmed by 2 bases and V by 6 bases; bases with no gene match: 4. Germline V gene data show CDR1 as MNHEY and CDR2 as SVGEGT. CDR3 in DNA: TGTGCCAGCAGACTAGCGGGAGAGTTCACAGATACGCAGTATTTT. Protein product: CASRLAGEFTDTQYF.

This clonotype was seen ten or more times. V and J are TRBV10-3 and TRBJ2-2; D not certain. V was cut by 5 bases and J by 2 bases, with 0 bases left in between. The CDR3 is 11 residues long. Germline assignment: CDR1 ENHRY and CDR2 SYGVKD. CDR3 nucleotides: TGTGCCATCAGTAACACCGGGGAGCTGTTTTTT. As protein: CAISNTGELFF.

This clonotype was detected many times. V is TRBV6-1 and J is TRBJ1-1; 12 nucleotides match TRBD1. The V and J ends lost 5 bases and 6 bases, in that order; junction bases with no gene match: 4. Germline CDR1 is MNHNS and CDR2 is SASEGT. This CDR3 region has 14 residues. The CDR3 loop is CASSRGQGASEAFF. CDR3 DNA: TGTGCCAGCAGTCGGGGACAGGGGGCGTCTGAAGCTTTCTTT.

J is TRBJ1-1 and V is TRBV12-3 or TRBV12-4; no clear D. V lost 5 bases and J 1 base, leaving 14 bases between the germline ends. There are 15 residues in the CDR3. The CDR3 loop reads CASSPLSGRNTEAFF. For the CDR3, the DNA is TGTGCCAGCAGTCCCTTGTCCGGTAGGAACACTGAAGCTTTCTTT.

This clonotype was picked up a small number of times. CDR3 nucleotide sequence: TGTGCCAGCAGCTTCCGGAGGACTGGTTTCGATGGGGGGACCGGGGAGCTGTTTTTT. It is translated as CASSFRRTGFDGGTGELFF. The J gene is TRBJ2-2, the V gene TRBV7-8; D might be TRBD2 (6 bases). Germline assignment: CDR1 SGHVS and CDR2 FQNEAQ. Trimming left V 3 bases short and J 5 bases short, with 25 bases between. The CDR3 sequence is 19 residues long.

This clonotype was observed at least ten times. V is TRBV12-3 or TRBV12-4 and J is TRBJ2-7, with TRBD1 as a possible D gene (8 bases). This CDR3 comprises 15 residues. Trimming pared 4 bases from V and 5 bases from J, leaving 18 bases between. CDR3 amino acids: CASSSQGGRKNEQYF. Here the CDR3 DNA reads TGTGCCAGCAGTTCACAGGGGGGGAGAAAAAACGAGCAGTACTTC.

This chain joins TRBV7-2 and TRBJ2-2; no definite D call. The germline gives CDR1 SGHTA, CDR2 FQGNSA. V dropped 5 bases and J dropped 4 bases, with 8 bases sitting between them. The CDR3 length is 13 residues. CDR3 in amino acids: CASSHVSTGELFF. For the CDR3, the DNA is TGTGCCAGCAGCCACGTGAGCACCGGGGAGCTGTTTTTT.

This clonotype was picked up a small number of times. The rearrangement joins TRBV28 to TRBJ2-7; 8 positions agree with TRBD2. Germline V lookup: CDR1 MDHEN, CDR2 SYDVKM. The junction had 6 bases not matched to a gene; V was cut back by 5 bases and J by 6 bases. The CDR3 runs to 13 residues. CDR3 loop: CASSEGTRPEQYF. The CDR3 DNA reads TGTGCCAGCAGTGAGGGGACTAGACCCGAGCAGTACTTC.

The CDR3 here is CASSHQTAQDTQYF. CDR3 nucleotides: TGCGCCAGCAGCCATCAGACCGCCCAAGATACGCAGTATTTT. This chain uses TRBV4-3 with TRBJ2-3; D is unresolved. The CDR3 consists of 14 residues. Germline V gene data show CDR1 as LGHNA and CDR2 as YSLEER. Trimming removed 3 bases at V and 5 bases at J, with 12 bases between.

This clonotype was observed at least ten times. The rearrangement joins TRBV29-1 to TRBJ2-7, with 7 nucleotides matching TRBD2. V lost 1 base, J lost 0 bases, and 6 bases stayed unmatched. This CDR3 is built from 15 residues. CDR1 is SQVTM, CDR2 ANQGSEA, per germline. This CDR3 reads CSVEVRGSASYEQYF. CDR3 nucleotides: TGCAGCGTTGAAGTCCGCGGGAGTGCCTCCTACGAGCAGTACTTC.

This chain uses TRBV9 with TRBJ2-7; maybe TRBD2 (6 bases). Germline V lookup: CDR1 SGDLS, CDR2 YYNGEE. The CDR3 length is 16 residues. Trimming took 0 bases from V and 0 from J, leaving 13 bases between them. This chain's CDR3 is CASSVAAGSNSYEQYF. The CDR3 region has the DNA TGTGCCAGCAGCGTAGCGGCGGGGTCGAACTCCTACGAGCAGTACTTC.

This clonotype was observed a few times. The chain couples TRBV11-2 to TRBJ2-6, with D unclear. CDR1 is SGHAT, CDR2 FQNNGV, per germline. The CDR3 runs to 20 residues. Trimming removed 1 base from V and 4 bases from J, with 23 bases in between. CDR3 protein: CASSLVTGPALAPGANVLTF. CDR3 DNA sequence: TGTGCCAGCAGCTTAGTGACGGGCCCCGCTTTAGCCCCCGGGGCCAACGTCCTGACTTTC.

This clonotype turned up a few times. The V gene is TRBV29-1, the J gene TRBJ2-1, with D unclear. Germline lookup yields CDR1 SQVTM and CDR2 ANQGSEA. The CDR3 spans 12 residues. V was clipped by 3 bases and J by 8 bases, with 11 bases between them. The chain's CDR3 is CSVDGPVHEQFF. In nucleotides, the CDR3 is TGCAGCGTTGATGGACCCGTCCATGAGCAGTTCTTC.

The chain is built from TRBV4-3 and TRBJ2-5; TRBD2 matches 11 bases. In germline, CDR1 is LGHNA, CDR2 YSLEER. The CDR3 runs to 18 residues. V was pared by 1 base and J by 3 bases, with 10 bases of the junction left unmatched. CDR3 nucleotide sequence: TGCGCCAGCAGCCAAGTCACGGCTACACTAGCGGGGGAAGAGACCCAGTACTTC. Translating gives CASSQVTATLAGEETQYF.

V gene TRBV4-3 combines with J gene TRBJ1-3; D gene uncertain. Trimming removed 0 bases from V and 4 bases from J, with 16 bases in between. The CDR3 consists of 17 residues. Germline V gene data show CDR1 as LGHNA and CDR2 as YSLEER. In nucleotides, the CDR3 is TGCGCCAGCAGCCAAGACTTCGTGGCTATGGGGGGAAACACCATATATTTT. It is translated as CASSQDFVAMGGNTIYF.

This clonotype was picked up a small number of times. The chain recombines TRBV29-1 with TRBJ2-3; TRBD2 matches at 9 bases. This CDR3 has 17 amino acids. The V and J ends lost 3 bases and 2 bases, in that order; junction bases with no gene match: 12. Per germline, CDR1 SQVTM and CDR2 ANQGSEA. CDR3 region: CSVDDARGGLNTDTQYF. Written as DNA, the CDR3 is TGCAGCGTTGATGACGCGCGGGGGGGCCTCAACACAGATACGCAGTATTTT.